The clone carrying this T cell receptor beta chain has a handful of counts. What it binds is not known. V was trimmed by 1 base and J by 8 bases, leaving 15 bases between them. There are 14 residues in the CDR3. Germline values: CDR1 SGHNT, CDR2 YYREEE (reference sequence). This specimen comes from a study of shared clonotypes between healthy human individuals. Sequencing used immunoSEQ multiplex PCR; TCRdb keeps in-frame clones, though not all of them. The sample yields about 2.3 million clones, around 90% seen once. Overall study results and limits: Sorted-subset samples were not fully sequenced, rarefaction indicated. Limitation of the genetic and exposure-history diversity represented came from the few donors.

The sequence was collected from a man younger than 35 in good health. Some clones in this sample may be carry-over from other donors' samples. This chain uses TRBV5-4 with TRBJ1-2; unclear D gene. The source material was naive CD4+ T cells from PBMCs. Subset reported: CD45RA+ positively selected. The CDR3 nucleotides are TGTGCCAGCAGCTTGCTGGACCCCTCGGGAGGCTACACCTTC. It encodes CASSLLDPSGGYTF.